This T cell receptor beta chain was observed in a study of T cell responses to AZD1222 COVID-19 vaccine. Sequencing used immunoSEQ multiplex PCR; TCRdb keeps in-frame clones, though not all of them. The sample yields 85,000 to 130,000 clones, over 85% seen once. Trimming removed 8 bases at V and 0 bases at J, with 17 bases between. CDR1 and CDR2 from the germline V gene are ENHRY and SYGVKD. This CDR3 spans 16 amino acids. The sequencing used peripheral blood, collected on day 0 of AZD1222 vaccination. The chain couples TRBV10-3 to TRBJ1-3; D not resolved. The receptor's source is an adult in good health. CDR3 sequence (DNA): TGTGCCATCTTCGACCCCCTAAGGAGCTCTGGAAACACCATATATTTT. Its protein is CAIFDPLRSSGNTIYF.